This T cell receptor (beta chain) was sequenced in a study of response to subunit inactivated influenza vaccine. Each CDR3 protein gets one entry after TCRdb re-called the RT-PCR reads with MiXCR. The table lists around 480,000 distinct CDR3 sequences, 16% of them singletons. Deletions cut 6 bases from V and 5 bases from J, with 13 bases between. Germline assignment: CDR1 MNHNY and CDR2 SVGAGI (reference sequence). This CDR3 contains 13 residues. The chain combines TRBV6-6 with TRBJ2-5, with D unclear. The sequence derives from a man between 50 and 70 years old who received an inactivated influenza vaccine. The material sequenced was CD4+ T cells sorted from PBMCs, taken less than 30 months after vaccination. CDR3 nucleotides: TGTGCCAGCAGCGGACGTACCTTGGAGACCCAGTACTTC. As protein: CASSGRTLETQYF.